This TCR beta chain was sequenced during a study of CD4 T cells in relation to SARS-CoV-2 and coronaviruses. Across the study: TCR beta CDR3s were sequenced after roughly 10-day antigen culture of PBMCs.

Germline loops: CDR1 SNHLY, CDR2 FYNNEI. The CDR3 has 13 residues. Trimming cost V 3 bases and J 12 bases, with 18 bases left between them. The data were produced by immunoSEQ multiplex PCR, yet TCRdb's version contains in-frame clones alone and is incomplete. This table holds approximately 16,000 clones, around four fifths found once. Unexposed donor CD4+ T cells date from about 2011-2018, before the COVID-19 pandemic. The cells were cultured for approximately ten days before CD4+ T cells were isolated. Cells permitting, SARS-CoV-2 S/N and four cold-coronavirus spikes were tested on unexposed-donor CD4+ T cells. Overall study findings and caveats: No donor gave both pre-pandemic and post-infection samples. No crossreactivity against non-spike viral proteins was tested here.

Turning to this clone: Its antigen is as yet unknown.

The source of this sequence is a human donor in good health. Sequenced input: CD4+ T cells from PBMCs, cultured in vitro. V gene TRBV2 combines with J gene TRBJ2-7; no clear D. Here the CDR3 reads CASSDLETQARYF. CDR3 sequence (DNA): TGTGCCAGCAGTGATCTCGAGACCCAGGCGCGGTACTTC. Full variable domain (rest looked up from reference TRBV2 and TRBJ2-7): EPEVTQTPSHQVTQMGQEVILRCVPISNHLYFYWYRQILGQKVEFLVSFYNNEISEKSEIFDDQFSVERPDGSNFTLKIRSTKLEDSAMYFCASSDLETQARYFGPGTRLTVT.